One sample yielded the 29 T cell receptor beta chains listed below, sequenced in a study of cytomegalovirus exposure and HLA in healthy donors. Measured with immunoSEQ multiplex PCR; TCRdb has only the in-frame clones, and not every one. The top ten clones hold roughly an eighth of a sample with 200,000 or so clones, around 83% of them seen once. The sequenced sample was PBMCs. These receptors were collected from a woman in her twenties or thirties in good health and CMV-seropositive.

V is TRBV4-2 and J is TRBJ2-1; 9 bases line up with TRBD2. With 4 bases clipped from V and 8 bases from J, the junction kept 18 bases outside the gene matches. The CDR3 is 18 amino acids. CDR1 is LGHNA, CDR2 YNFKEQ, per germline. As DNA, the CDR3 is TGTGCCAGCAGCCCCGGGGAGGCTAGCGGGGAAGGGACGGATGAGCAGTTCTTC. This sequence encodes CASSPGEASGEGTDEQFF.

This clone has just a few counts. The chain links TRBV5-1 to TRBJ1-3, with D possibly being TRBD1 (5 bases). V was pared by 4 bases and J by 0 bases, with 32 bases between. The CDR3 is 22 amino acids. Germline lookup yields CDR1 SGHRS and CDR2 YFSETQ. CDR3 residues: CASSPTSRLRTTLPSSGNTIYF. The CDR3 bases are TGCGCCAGCAGCCCTACGAGCCGCCTTCGGACAACTTTACCGAGCTCTGGAAACACCATATATTTT.

V is TRBV5-6 and J is TRBJ2-1; 11 bases map to TRBD2. Losses at the gene ends were 4 bases for V and 4 bases for J; bases not matched to a gene: 7. Germline lookup yields CDR1 SGHDT and CDR2 YYEEEE. The CDR3 totals 16 residues. This CDR3 is CASSKTSGSRYNEQFF. The CDR3 DNA reads as TGTGCCAGCAGCAAAACTAGCGGGAGTAGGTACAATGAGCAGTTCTTC. The full variable domain, with the rest looked up from reference TRBV5-6 and TRBJ2-1, is DAGVTQSPTHLIKTRGQQVTLRCSPKSGHDTVSWYQQALGQGPQFIFQYYEEEERQRGNFPDRFSGHQFPNYSSELNVNALLLGDSALYLCASSKTSGSRYNEQFFGPGTRLTVL.

This chain connects TRBV7-9 to TRBJ1-4; D unclear. This CDR3 has 16 residues. The germline gives CDR1 SEHNR, CDR2 FQNEAQ (reference sequence). Trimming removed 5 bases at V and 2 bases at J, with 15 bases between. The CDR3 DNA reads TGTGCCAGCAGCCCGTCCGCGAGTGTGACTAATGAAAAACTGTTTTTT. Encoded protein: CASSPSASVTNEKLFF.

The V call is TRBV29-1, the J call TRBJ2-7; 8 bases match TRBD2. Trimming at V came to 5 bases and at J to 5 bases, leaving 8 bases not matched to a gene. CDR3 length: 13 residues. Looked up from germline, CDR1 is SQVTM and CDR2 is ANQGSEA. The CDR3 loop reads CSVIPAGAHEQYF. The CDR3 DNA follows: TGCAGCGTTATCCCAGCGGGAGCCCACGAGCAGTACTTC.

The chain couples TRBV6-5 to TRBJ2-1; no clear D. Germline V gene data show CDR1 as MNHEY and CDR2 as SVGAGI. CDR3 length: 14 residues. With 4 bases removed from V and 6 bases from J, the gap between germline ends came to 13 bases. The CDR3 DNA reads as TGTGCCAGCAGTTCTATATCTGCTTTCAATGAGCAGTTCTTC. It codes for CASSSISAFNEQFF.

The chain has TRBV6-5 and TRBJ1-1; tentatively, D is TRBD1 (5 bases). The CDR3 length is 16 residues. Germline V lookup: CDR1 MNHEY, CDR2 SVGAGI. Trimming took off 1 base at V and 3 bases at J, with 15 bases between the two ends. For the CDR3, the DNA is TGTGCCAGCAGTTACTATAGGGGAAGAGGCGACACTGAAGCTTTCTTT. It translates to CASSYYRGRGDTEAFF.

The chain employs TRBV5-1 and TRBJ1-1; 7 positions match TRBD1. Trimming at V came to 2 bases and at J to 1 base, leaving 2 bases not matched to a gene. There are 14 residues in the CDR3. The germline CDR1 and CDR2 sequences are SGHRS and YFSETQ. The CDR3 bases are TGCGCCAGCAGCTTTGGGACAGCGAACACTGAAGCTTTCTTT. Encoded protein: CASSFGTANTEAFF.

The chain links TRBV28 to TRBJ1-2; D is undetermined. The V end was cut by 6 bases, the J end by 0 bases, with 17 bases between. Germline values: CDR1 MDHEN, CDR2 SYDVKM. The CDR3 length is 16 residues. CDR3 sequence reads: CASSRSGLDANYGYTF. The CDR3 DNA is TGTGCCAGCAGCCGCTCGGGATTAGACGCTAACTATGGCTACACCTTC.

J is TRBJ2-1 and V is TRBV30, with TRBD2 matching 7 bases. Germline lookup yields CDR1 GTSNPN and CDR2 SVGIG (reference sequence). The trim removed 0 bases at V and 6 bases at J, leaving 8 bases unmatched. This CDR3 is 15 amino acids long. CDR3 in amino acids: CAWSVRGGSFNEQFF. DNA of the CDR3: TGTGCCTGGAGTGTACGCGGCGGGAGTTTCAATGAGCAGTTCTTC.

This clone was seen once. This chain connects TRBV29-1 to TRBJ1-3; D remains ambiguous. The germline CDR1 and CDR2 sequences are SQVTM and ANQGSEA. V gave up 2 bases and J gave up 1 base, with 9 bases separating them. This CDR3 comprises 14 residues. The CDR3 DNA is TGCAGCGTTGAAATTTCGGGGTCTGGAAACACCATATATTTT. This codes for CSVEISGSGNTIYF.

V is TRBV7-9 and J is TRBJ1-5; 10 nucleotides agree with TRBD1. Germline assignment: CDR1 SEHNR and CDR2 FQNEAQ (reference sequence). J gave up 11 bases and V 5 bases, and 9 bases lay outside the gene matches. The CDR3 is made up of 14 amino acids. CDR3 DNA: TGTGCCAGCAGCCCGACAGGGGGCGGTGAGGCCCAGCATTTT. It specifies CASSPTGGGEAQHF.

The chain has TRBV6-1 and TRBJ2-4; D is perhaps TRBD2 (7 bases). This CDR3 is 14 amino acids long. Germline assignment: CDR1 MNHNS and CDR2 SASEGT. With 4 bases removed from V and 8 bases from J, the gap between germline ends came to 15 bases. CDR3 in amino acids: CASSVLRGRDIQYF. CDR3 DNA sequence: TGTGCCAGCAGTGTACTGCGGGGGCGAGACATTCAGTACTTC.

V gene TRBV25-1 combines with J gene TRBJ2-1; no clear D. Deletions cut 6 bases from V and 9 bases from J, with 12 bases between. Per the germline V gene, CDR1 is MGHDK and CDR2 is SYGVNS. The CDR3 length is 12 residues. The DNA of the CDR3 is TGTGCCAGCAGCCGGCTAGAAAGTGAGCAGTTCTTC. This gives the protein CASSRLESEQFF.

V usage is TRBV5-1 and J usage is TRBJ1-1, with 7 nucleotides matching TRBD1. CDR3 length: 16 amino acids. Germline V gene lookup returns CDR1 SGHRS and CDR2 YFSETQ. Unmatched junction bases numbered 8, after V lost 0 bases and J lost 3 bases. The CDR3 DNA follows: TGCGCCAGCAGCTTGGAGCTCAACAGGGGTGACACTGAAGCTTTCTTT. Its protein product is CASSLELNRGDTEAFF. Variable domain in full (rest from reference TRBV5-1 and TRBJ1-1): KAGVTQTPRYLIKTRGQQVTLSCSPISGHRSVSWYQQTPGQGLQFLFEYFSETQRNKGNFPGRFSGRQFSNSRSEMNVSTLELGDSALYLCASSLELNRGDTEAFFGQGTRLTVV.

This chain uses TRBV30 with TRBJ1-1; D is undetermined. The CDR3 runs to 12 residues. Trimming pared 4 bases from V and 3 bases from J, leaving 9 bases between. Germline-derived CDR1 and CDR2 are GTSNPN and SVGIG (reference sequence). CDR3 bases: TGTGCCTGGACAGTTGGGCACACTGAAGCTTTCTTT. It translates to CAWTVGHTEAFF.

This chain links TRBV5-1 with TRBJ2-3, with TRBD2 identical over 8 bases. Trimming took 0 bases from V and 2 from J; bases not matched to a gene: 8. Germline-derived CDR1 and CDR2 are SGHRS and YFSETQ. This CDR3 comprises 17 residues. CDR3 nucleotides: TGCGCCAGCAGCTTGGCCCCTAGCGGGTCCACCACAGATACGCAGTATTTT. Translation: CASSLAPSGSTTDTQYF.

The J gene is TRBJ2-7, the V gene TRBV13, with D possibly matching TRBD2 (5 bases). The CDR3 extends over 13 amino acids. The germline V gene encodes CDR1 PRHDT and CDR2 FYEKMQ (reference sequence). V gave up 4 bases and J gave up 0 bases, with 7 bases separating them. CDR3 sequence reads: CASSSGFSYEQYF. The CDR3 DNA sequence: TGTGCCAGCAGCTCGGGATTCTCCTACGAGCAGTACTTC.

For the CDR3, the DNA is TGTGCCTGGAGTGTGGGAGGGATCAACACTGAAGCTTTCTTT. Its translation: CAWSVGGINTEAFF. The gene calls are TRBV30 and TRBJ1-1; D is unclear. Trimming pared 0 bases from V and 2 bases from J, leaving 10 bases between. The CDR3 covers 14 residues. Looked up from germline, CDR1 is GTSNPN and CDR2 is SVGIG (reference sequence).

V usage is TRBV7-2 and J usage is TRBJ1-2; the match to TRBD1 covers 7 bases. Germline V lookup: CDR1 SGHTA, CDR2 FQGNSA. CDR3 size: 15 residues. The V gene end was trimmed by 5 bases and the J gene end by 4 bases; junction bases not matched to a gene: 10. The CDR3 here is CASSPDRASIYGYTF. CDR3 DNA sequence: TGTGCCAGCAGCCCCGACAGGGCATCTATCTATGGCTACACCTTC.

CDR3 nucleotide sequence: TGTGCCACCTCAGGGATCTTGAGCAATCAGCCCCAGCATTTT. Its protein product is CATSGILSNQPQHF. The chain combines TRBV2 with TRBJ1-5; D may be TRBD1 (5 bases). Germline CDR1 reads SNHLY; CDR2 reads FYNNEI. V lost 10 bases and J 1 base, leaving 14 bases between the germline ends. The CDR3 spans 14 residues.

This clone was recorded only once. The chain's CDR3 is CASSLRVSGRGVTYNEQFF. Here the CDR3 DNA reads TGTGCCAGCAGCTTAAGAGTGAGCGGGAGAGGGGTCACCTACAATGAGCAGTTCTTC. This rearrangement joins TRBV7-2 to TRBJ2-1; TRBD2 aligns across 8 bases. Germline V gives CDR1 SGHTA, CDR2 FQGNSA. The CDR3 loop spans 19 amino acids. V shed 2 bases and J 2 bases; nucleotides not matched to a gene: 14.

The chain employs TRBV28 and TRBJ2-5, with a weak D call TRBD2 (5 bases). This CDR3 region has 12 residues. The V end lost 3 bases, the J end lost 9 bases, and 11 bases lay between the germline ends. Germline V gene data show CDR1 as MDHEN and CDR2 as SYDVKM. DNA of the CDR3: TGTGCCAGCAGTTTTCTGGTGGAGGCCCAGTACTTC. Translated, it gives CASSFLVEAQYF.

This chain links TRBV5-6 with TRBJ1-1; TRBD1 aligns across 7 bases. Germline loops: CDR1 SGHDT, CDR2 YYEEEE. V trimming: 5 bases; J trimming: 4 bases; junction bases outside the gene matches: 8. The CDR3 runs to 14 residues. The CDR3 bases are TGTGCCAGCAGTGTTGACAGGGTGGGCACTGAAGCTTTCTTT. Protein: CASSVDRVGTEAFF.

In DNA, the CDR3 is TGTGCCAGCAGCTTAGGTTCCCGGGACAGGGCTGATGGCTACACCTTC. It codes for CASSLGSRDRADGYTF. The chain combines TRBV7-9 with TRBJ1-2, with 9 bases matching TRBD1. Per the germline V gene, CDR1 is SEHNR and CDR2 is FQNEAQ (reference sequence). J gave up 6 bases and V 1 base, and 9 bases lay outside the gene matches. The CDR3 sequence is 16 residues long.

V usage is TRBV6-5 and J usage is TRBJ2-1, with TRBD2 matching over 7 bases. Germline loops: CDR1 MNHEY, CDR2 SVGAGI. V dropped 2 bases and J dropped 5; count of bases not matched to a gene: 6. This CDR3 comprises 15 residues. The CDR3 reads CASSYRGTTNNEQFF. The DNA of the CDR3 is TGTGCCAGCAGTTACAGAGGGACTACGAACAATGAGCAGTTCTTC.

The CDR3 protein is CSVEREGTQYF. The CDR3 nucleotides are TGCAGCGTAGAGCGGGAGGGGACCCAGTACTTC. This chain uses TRBV29-1 with TRBJ2-5; 10 bases align to TRBD2. J gave up 7 bases and V 6 bases, and 2 bases lay outside the gene matches. This CDR3 is built from 11 residues. CDR1 SQVTM and CDR2 ANQGSEA come from the germline V gene.

A few counts support this clone. The chain combines TRBV30 with TRBJ1-2; 8 nucleotides agree with TRBD1. This CDR3 is 14 amino acids long. Germline V CDR1 and CDR2: GTSNPN, SVGIG (reference sequence). The junction had 6 bases not matched to a gene; V was cut back by 3 bases and J by 3 bases. The CDR3: CAWRVVGQDYGYTF. CDR3 in DNA: TGTGCCTGGAGGGTGGTGGGACAGGACTATGGCTACACCTTC.

This chain uses TRBV19 with TRBJ1-5, with D possibly TRBD1 on 5 matching bases. The CDR3 length is 14 residues. V was shortened by 3 bases and J by 6 bases, with 12 bases between the two germline ends. Germline CDR1 reads LNHDA; CDR2 reads SQIVND (reference sequence). The CDR3 region is CASSMKGLSQPQHF. The DNA of the CDR3 is TGTGCCAGTAGTATGAAGGGGTTGAGTCAGCCCCAGCATTTT.